The 29 T cell receptor beta chains presented below share a single source sample, sequenced in a study of blood T cell repertoires in COVID-19. Generated by immunoSEQ multiplex PCR, the TCRdb table keeps only in-frame clones and is missing some. The data hold some 100,000 clones, with about 90% observed a single time. The source material was peripheral blood. The receptors derive from a man aged 50 to 59 with acute or convalescent COVID-19.

CDR3 DNA: TGTGCCAGCAGCCCCGGGTTCGGAAGAATTAATGAAAAACTGTTTTTT. Translated, it gives CASSPGFGRINEKLFF. The gene calls are TRBV5-8 and TRBJ1-4; D not certain. V gave up 4 bases and J gave up 4 bases, with 17 bases separating them. From germline, CDR1 is SGHTS and CDR2 YDEGEE. The CDR3 has 16 residues. Together with reference TRBV5-8 and TRBJ1-4, the CDR3 gives the full variable domain: EAGVTQSPTHLIKTRGQQATLRCSPISGHTSVYWYQQALGLGLQFLLWYDEGEERNRGNFPPRFSGRQFPNYSSELNVNALELEDSALYLCASSPGFGRINEKLFFGSGTQLSVL.

The chain couples TRBV7-6 to TRBJ2-1; D may be TRBD2 (6 bases). V was cut by 1 base and J by 5 bases, with 12 bases left in between. Germline V gene lookup returns CDR1 SGHVS and CDR2 FNYEAQ. The CDR3 contains 15 residues. For the CDR3, the DNA is TGTGCCAGCAGCTTAGAGGCTAGCGAGCACAATGAGCAGTTCTTC. It specifies CASSLEASEHNEQFF.

This rearrangement joins TRBV7-6 to TRBJ2-1, with D possibly TRBD1 on 6 matching bases. Per the germline V gene, CDR1 is SGHVS and CDR2 is FNYEAQ. CDR3 length: 14 residues. V was shortened by 1 base and J by 6 bases, with 10 bases between the two germline ends. The CDR3 bases are TGTGCCAGCAGCTTAGGACAGGATGGCAATGAGCAGTTCTTC. Translating it yields CASSLGQDGNEQFF.

The chain carries TRBV7-8 and TRBJ2-1; TRBD2 matches at 9 bases. CDR1 is SGHVS, CDR2 FQNEAQ, per germline. The J segment lost 9 bases and the V segment lost 2 bases, leaving 8 bases of the junction unmatched. CDR3 length: 15 residues. The CDR3 is CASSLSAGGPGEQFF. The CDR3 DNA sequence: TGTGCCAGCAGCTTAAGCGCGGGGGGGCCGGGTGAGCAGTTCTTC.

The chain couples TRBV19 to TRBJ1-2; 10 bases agree with TRBD1. The junction had 7 bases not matched to a gene; V was cut back by 3 bases and J by 0 bases. CDR3 size: 17 residues. CDR1 and CDR2 (germline): LNHDA, SQIVND (reference sequence). This chain's CDR3 is CASSMGQGIATNYGYTF. The DNA for the CDR3 is TGTGCCAGTAGTATGGGACAGGGGATCGCAACTAACTATGGCTACACCTTC.

CDR3 in amino acids: CAWTLLNTGELFF. The CDR3 nucleotides read TGTGCCTGGACCCTATTGAACACCGGGGAGCTGTTTTTT. This chain uses TRBV30 with TRBJ2-2; no clear D gene. From germline, CDR1 is GTSNPN and CDR2 SVGIG (reference sequence). The CDR3 runs to 13 residues. The V end was cut by 4 bases, the J end by 1 base, with 7 bases between. Drawing the rest from reference TRBV30 and TRBJ2-2, the complete variable domain is SQTIHQWPATLVQPVGSPLSLECTVEGTSNPNLYWYRQAAGRGLQLLFYSVGIGQISSEVPQNLSASRPQDRQFILSSKKLLLSDSGFYLCAWTLLNTGELFFGEGSRLTVL.

V and J are TRBV10-3 and TRBJ2-1, with TRBD2 as a possible D gene (6 bases). The CDR3 sequence is 15 residues long. CDR1 is ENHRY, CDR2 SYGVKD, per germline. V was shortened by 2 bases and J by 6 bases, with 14 bases between the two germline ends. For the CDR3, the DNA is TGTGCCATCAGTGAGCGGGACTCCACTACCAATGAGCAGTTCTTC. Encoded protein: CAISERDSTTNEQFF.

This chain connects TRBV7-8 to TRBJ2-7; tentatively, D is TRBD1 (6 bases). This CDR3 is built from 15 residues. The ends were cut back, 1 base at V and 3 bases at J, with 13 bases in the middle. Germline values: CDR1 SGHVS, CDR2 FQNEAQ. The CDR3 sequence is CASSLEQGPIYEQYF. The CDR3 nucleotides are TGTGCCAGCAGCTTAGAACAGGGCCCAATCTACGAGCAGTACTTC.

This clone was counted between two and nine times. The rearrangement uses TRBV27 and TRBJ2-3; D unclear. Germline V gene lookup returns CDR1 MNHEY and CDR2 SMNVEV (reference sequence). Trimming stripped 5 bases from V and 13 bases from J, with 16 bases between. CDR3 size: 12 residues. CDR3 in DNA: TGTGCCAGCAGTCCCCGGGTGGCACCGGAGTATTTT. Protein sequence: CASSPRVAPEYF.

The chain joins TRBV5-1 to TRBJ1-3; D is perhaps TRBD1 (5 bases). With 0 bases removed from V and 0 bases from J, the gap between germline ends came to 13 bases. The CDR3 runs 17 residues. Per germline, CDR1 SGHRS and CDR2 YFSETQ. CDR3: CASSLAPGESSGNTIYF. For the CDR3, the DNA is TGCGCCAGCAGCTTGGCCCCGGGGGAGAGCTCTGGAAACACCATATATTTT. The complete variable domain, with remaining parts taken from reference TRBV5-1 and TRBJ1-3, reads KAGVTQTPRYLIKTRGQQVTLSCSPISGHRSVSWYQQTPGQGLQFLFEYFSETQRNKGNFPGRFSGRQFSNSRSEMNVSTLELGDSALYLCASSLAPGESSGNTIYFGEGSWLTVV.

The chain recombines TRBV19 with TRBJ2-1; 9 positions agree with TRBD2. The V gene's germline CDR1 is LNHDA and CDR2 SQIVND (reference sequence). After removal of 5 bases from V and 4 bases from J, the junction contained 3 bases not matched to a gene. The CDR3 loop spans 14 amino acids. CDR3 loop: CASSLGLAYNEQFF. CDR3 coding DNA: TGTGCCAGTAGTTTAGGACTAGCGTACAATGAGCAGTTCTTC.

This chain connects TRBV5-6 to TRBJ2-7; TRBD1 is a possible D gene (5 bases). There are 16 residues in the CDR3. V was trimmed by 1 base and J by 0 bases, leaving 14 bases between them. Germline values: CDR1 SGHDT, CDR2 YYEEEE. The CDR3 DNA reads as TGTGCCAGCAGCTTGTACAGGCTATCCTCCTCCTACGAGCAGTACTTC. Translation gives CASSLYRLSSSYEQYF.

This clone was seen only once. The chain joins TRBV30 to TRBJ1-5; D is perhaps TRBD1 (6 bases). The CDR3 contains 14 residues. V lost 0 bases and J 4 bases, leaving 10 bases between the germline ends. Germline values: CDR1 GTSNPN, CDR2 SVGIG (reference sequence). The CDR3: CAWSVTGHNQPQHF. DNA of the CDR3: TGTGCCTGGAGTGTAACAGGGCATAATCAGCCCCAGCATTTT. Using reference TRBV30 and TRBJ1-5 for the parts outside the CDR3, the full variable domain is SQTIHQWPATLVQPVGSPLSLECTVEGTSNPNLYWYRQAAGRGLQLLFYSVGIGQISSEVPQNLSASRPQDRQFILSSKKLLLSDSGFYLCAWSVTGHNQPQHFGDGTRLSIL.

The chain couples TRBV7-2 to TRBJ1-5; TRBD1 matches at 11 bases. J gave up 7 bases and V 5 bases, and 7 bases lay outside the gene matches. This CDR3 is built from 15 residues. CDR1 is SGHTA and CDR2 is FQGNSA in the germline V gene. The CDR3 DNA reads as TGTGCCAGCAGCCCAGGGACAGGGGGGTACCAGCCCCAGCATTTT. Its protein is CASSPGTGGYQPQHF.

The chain links TRBV27 to TRBJ1-4; weak D call: TRBD1 (6 bases). From germline, CDR1 is MNHEY and CDR2 SMNVEV (reference sequence). The CDR3 loop spans 13 amino acids. Trimming took off 5 bases at V and 8 bases at J, with 12 bases between the two ends. In nucleotides, the CDR3 is TGTGCCAGCAGTCCTACCGGGACAGAAAAACTGTTTTTT. Translation gives CASSPTGTEKLFF. Filled out from reference TRBV27 and TRBJ1-4, the complete variable domain reads EAQVTQNPRYLITVTGKKLTVTCSQNMNHEYMSWYRQDPGLGLRQIYYSMNVEVTDKGDVPEGYKVSRKEKRNFPLILESPSPNQTSLYFCASSPTGTEKLFFGSGTQLSVL.

J is TRBJ1-1 and V is TRBV10-2, with D possibly being TRBD1 (6 bases). Trimming took 6 bases from V and 4 from J, leaving 18 bases between them. Germline values: CDR1 WSHSY, CDR2 SAAADI. The CDR3 extends over 15 amino acids. The CDR3, as DNA: TGCGCCAGCAGGATTGCAGGGGAGCGGAGCACTGAAGCTTTCTTT. Translating gives CASRIAGERSTEAFF.

The CDR3 sequence is CATSPSGSLEPQHF. DNA for the CDR3: TGTGCCACCAGCCCTAGTGGGTCCTTGGAGCCCCAGCATTTT. The chain recombines TRBV15 with TRBJ1-5, with D uncertain. The V gene lost 5 bases and the J gene lost 8 bases, with 16 bases spanning the gap. The V gene's germline CDR1 is LNHNV and CDR2 YYDKDF (reference sequence). This CDR3 has 14 residues.

The J gene is TRBJ2-2, the V gene TRBV27; D is ambiguous. V was pared by 5 bases and J by 7 bases, with 8 bases between. The germline gives CDR1 MNHEY, CDR2 SMNVEV (reference sequence). This CDR3 spans 12 amino acids. As DNA, the CDR3 is TGTGCCAGCAGTCGAACGAGCGGGGAGCTGTTTTTT. Amino acid sequence: CASSRTSGELFF.

The V gene is TRBV6-6, the J gene TRBJ2-7; D is possibly TRBD1 (6 bases). The CDR3 covers 15 residues. Trimming took 0 bases from V and 3 from J, leaving 12 bases between them. Looked up from germline, CDR1 is MNHNY and CDR2 is SVGAGI (reference sequence). The DNA of the CDR3 is TGTGCCAGCAGTTACTCGACCCAGGGGAACTACGAGCAGTACTTC. Protein product: CASSYSTQGNYEQYF.

J is TRBJ2-2 and V is TRBV11-3; 11 nucleotides line up with TRBD2. The germline V gene has CDR1 SGHNT and CDR2 YENEEA. CDR3 size: 19 residues. V was clipped by 1 base and J by 4 bases; unmatched bases: 11. The CDR3 bases are TGTGCCAGCAGCTTAGGGGGTTGGGGACTAGCGGAAATCACCGGGGAGCTGTTTTTT. Its protein product is CASSLGGWGLAEITGELFF.

V usage is TRBV1 and J usage is TRBJ2-3; the tabulated D call, TRBD2, remains unverified against the DNA. TRBV1 constitutes a pseudogene. The length of the CDR3 is 16 residues. CDR3 in amino acids: CTSSRSTSGGTDTQYF. The CDR3 region has the DNA TGCACCAGCAGCCGATCGACTAGCGGGGGGACAGATACGCAGTATTTT.

The chain combines TRBV25-1 with TRBJ2-1, with 7 positions matching TRBD2. The germline CDR1 and CDR2 sequences are MGHDK and SYGVNS. The CDR3 has 15 amino acids. V lost 3 bases and J lost 6; bases outside the gene matches: 8. The CDR3 DNA follows: TGTGCCAGCAGTGAGGGGGGGGTGAGGGCCAATGAGCAGTTCTTC. Translated, it gives CASSEGGVRANEQFF.

This chain uses TRBV10-3 with TRBJ2-5; D is unclear. Per the germline V gene, CDR1 is ENHRY and CDR2 is SYGVKD. V lost 6 bases, J lost 0 bases, and 14 bases lay in between. This CDR3 contains 15 residues. The CDR3 loop is CAISALDADQETQYF. Written as DNA, the CDR3 is TGTGCCATCAGCGCACTCGACGCGGACCAAGAGACCCAGTACTTC.

V gene TRBV24-1 combines with J gene TRBJ2-3, with 13 bases fitting TRBD2. Germline V lookup: CDR1 KGHDR, CDR2 SFDVKD. V was clipped by 5 bases and J by 0 bases; unmatched bases: 10. The CDR3 is 19 residues long. The CDR3 region is CATSVRLAGGLTSTDTQYF. The CDR3 bases are TGTGCCACCAGTGTGAGACTAGCGGGGGGACTAACTAGCACAGATACGCAGTATTTT.

This clone was detected ten times or more. This chain links TRBV19 with TRBJ1-5, with a weak D call TRBD1 (6 bases). Germline CDR1 is LNHDA and CDR2 is SQIVND (reference sequence). CDR3 length equals 13 residues. V lost 3 bases to trimming and J lost 6 bases, with 9 bases between them. The CDR3 sequence: CASSIQGPQPQHF. The CDR3 DNA sequence: TGTGCCAGTAGTATTCAGGGGCCTCAGCCCCAGCATTTT.

J is TRBJ2-7 and V is TRBV6-5; 8 bases fit TRBD2. V lost 7 bases and J lost 0; bases outside the gene matches: 8. Germline assignment: CDR1 MNHEY and CDR2 SVGAGI. This CDR3 region has 15 residues. For the CDR3, the DNA is TGTGCCAGCACCGGGGGGGGAGGGGGCTCCTACGAGCAGTACTTC. Translated: CASTGGGGGSYEQYF.

The chain employs TRBV27 and TRBJ2-6, with D maybe TRBD2 (6 bases). The CDR3 contains 15 residues. The germline V and J ends were trimmed by 8 bases and 0 bases, with 11 bases remaining between them. Germline CDR1 reads MNHEY; CDR2 reads SMNVEV (reference sequence). CDR3: CASSLGGSGANVLTF. CDR3 DNA sequence: TGTGCCAGCTCCTTGGGGGGCTCTGGGGCCAACGTCCTGACTTTC.

V is TRBV4-1 and J is TRBJ1-6; 10 nucleotides align to TRBD1. The CDR3 spans 15 residues. CDR1 MGHRA and CDR2 YSYEKL come from the germline V gene. V lost 4 bases, J lost 7 bases, and 4 bases stayed unmatched. The CDR3 DNA reads TGCGCCAGCAGCCCTCCGACAGGGGGCAATTCACCCCTCCACTTT. Its translation is CASSPPTGGNSPLHF.

The chain combines TRBV4-1 with TRBJ2-5; D is perhaps TRBD2 (5 bases). V was clipped by 8 bases and J by 3 bases, with 16 bases between them. The CDR3 is made up of 14 amino acids. The germline V gene encodes CDR1 MGHRA and CDR2 YSYEKL. The CDR3 reads CASANRGRKETQYF. CDR3 in DNA: TGCGCCAGCGCAAATCGGGGAAGGAAAGAGACCCAGTACTTC.